Listed here are 5 T cell receptor beta chains from one sample, sequenced in a study of T cells in women clearing cervical HPV infection. Here immunoSEQ multiplex PCR was the method, and the copy in TCRdb shows in-frame clones only, minus some. The ten top clones account for roughly 3.7%, within a sample of roughly 35,000 clones. Sequenced sample: blood buffy coat. All receptors come from a woman between 18 and 70 years old with a cervical HPV16 infection that either progressed to CIN3+ or cleared (not recorded which).

Worth noting for this clone: The DNA ends 3 residues before the CDR3 does, and the rest of the CDR3 is filled in from the germline J gene. The chain is built from TRBV10-3 and TRBJ1-1, with 7 positions matching TRBD1. The germline gives CDR1 ENHRY, CDR2 SYGVKD. The CDR3 sequence is 14 residues long. V trimming: 6 bases; J trimming: 7 bases; junction bases outside the gene matches: 11. The part of the CDR3 DNA that was read is TGTGCCATCAGGGATCTACAGGGGCGGGGTGAA. Translating gives CAIRDLQGRGE. The entire CDR3 is CAIRDLQGRGEAFF.

A word on this clone: Read coverage stops 3 residues before the CDR3 terminus; the germline J gene supplies the remainder. The chain recombines TRBV20-1 with TRBJ2-3; a possible D gene is TRBD1 (5 bases). This CDR3 is 14 amino acids long. Between the trimmed V and J ends, which lost 0 bases and 3 bases, there was a span of 10 bases. Germline V CDR1 and CDR2: DFQATT, SNEGSKA (reference sequence). CDR3 DNA (partial): TGCAGTGCTAGAGAAGCTAGGGGAACAGATACG. Translating it yields CSAREARGTDT. Given in full, the CDR3 is CSAREARGTDTQYF.

A word on this clone: The sequenced fragment ends 3 residues before the CDR3 boundary, so the rest is inferred from the germline J gene. This chain links TRBV18 with TRBJ1-4, with 7 bases matching TRBD1. CDR3 size: 15 residues. Trimming took 0 bases from V and 7 from J; bases not matched to a gene: 5. Germline lookup yields CDR1 KGHSH and CDR2 LQKENI. Partial CDR3 DNA: TGTGCCAGCTCACCACCTCCAGGGGGTAGTGAAAAA. It yields the protein CASSPPPGGSEK. The CDR3, in full, reads CASSPPPGGSEKLFF.

The CDR3 loop reads CASSPRTGKDYEQYF. The sequenced part of the CDR3 DNA is TGTGCCAGCAGCCCACGGACAGGGAAAGACTACGAG. The chain employs TRBV7-2 and TRBJ2-7; 8 bases agree with TRBD1. The read ends 3 residues before the CDR3 terminus; that terminus is restored from the germline J gene. The ends lost 5 bases at V and 3 bases at J; junction bases unmatched: 9. The CDR3 length is 15 residues. Germline CDR1 reads SGHTA; CDR2 reads FQGNSA. Based on the CDR3 plus reference TRBV7-2 and TRBJ2-7, the full variable domain is GAGVSQSPSNKVTEKGKDVELRCDPISGHTALYWYRQSLGQGLEFLIYFQGNSAPDKSGLPSDRFSAERTGGSVSTLTIQRTQQEDSAVYLCASSPRTGKDYEQYFGPGTRLTVT.

Concerning this clone itself: The sequenced fragment ends 3 residues before the CDR3 boundary, so the rest is inferred from the germline J gene. The chain recombines TRBV6-4 with TRBJ1-1; no clear D gene. Germline assignment: CDR1 MRHNA and CDR2 SNTAGT. The CDR3 is 14 amino acids. Trimming left V 0 bases short and J 5 bases short, with 10 bases between. The CDR3 spells CASSDSSKGTEAFF. Partial CDR3 DNA: TGTGCCAGCAGTGACTCGTCAAAGGGTACTGAA.